This TCR beta chain was obtained from a study of cytomegalovirus exposure and HLA in healthy donors. Across the study: Previous work identified 100 million or so unique TCR beta sequences from 150 million to 200 million T cells. From HLA-typed donors, an early data release held approximately 85 million unique TCRs. General observations from the study: Apart from CMV serostatus, no immune exposure information was available. A later analysis, which compared TCR beta chains of equal frequency, found the HLA-associated ones more clonally expanded.

This clone was recorded a few times. The target antigen is unknown. This CDR3 has 15 residues. CDR1 and CDR2 from the germline V gene are LNHDA and SQIVND (reference sequence). The V segment lost 7 bases and the J segment 1 base; nucleotides outside the gene matches: 7. 60 Vbeta and 13 Jbeta primers were used in PCR. Measured with immunoSEQ multiplex PCR; TCRdb has only the in-frame clones, and not every one. The data hold about 190,000 clones, with approximately 70% observed a single time. The sample taken for sequencing was PBMCs. This clonotype was sampled from a woman aged 30 to 39 in good health and CMV-seropositive. The V and J genes are TRBV19 and TRBJ1-5; 7 positions agree with TRBD1. DNA for the CDR3: TGTGCCAGTACCAAGGGGGCCGGGAGCAATCAGCCCCAGCATTTT. Its protein product is CASTKGAGSNQPQHF.